One sample yielded the 21 T cell receptor beta chains listed below, sequenced in a study of tumour-infiltrating T cells in Burkitt lymphoma. Clones were read by immunoSEQ multiplex PCR, and TCRdb kept only the in-frame ones, dropping some. The top ten clones hold 6% to 8.5% of a sample with around 14,000 clones, roughly 80% of them seen once. Sequencing was done on a sample of tumor tissue. The receptors shown here come from a human donor with diffuse large B-cell lymphoma.

By frequency in the sample, this clone is medium-sized. The rearrangement links TRBV29-1 to TRBJ1-2; TRBD1 is a possible D gene (6 bases). The CDR3 runs 13 residues. Germline CDR1 and CDR2: SQVTM and ANQGSEA. V lost 3 bases and J 4 bases, leaving 12 bases between the germline ends. The DNA for the CDR3 is TGCAGCGTTGATACGGGGGCTCCCTATGGCTACACCTTC. Protein sequence: CSVDTGAPYGYTF.

The genes are TRBV18 and TRBJ1-1; D call uncertain. V lost 0 bases to trimming and J lost 8 bases, with 16 bases between them. Germline V CDR1 and CDR2: KGHSH, LQKENI. The CDR3 spans 15 residues. The CDR3 protein is CASSPPAGREAEAFF. The CDR3 bases are TGTGCCAGCTCACCACCGGCAGGACGAGAGGCGGAAGCTTTCTTT.

The J gene is TRBJ2-7, the V gene TRBV7-9, with 8 bases lining up with TRBD1. Germline-derived CDR1 and CDR2 are SEHNR and FQNEAQ (reference sequence). With 5 bases clipped from V and 5 bases from J, the junction kept 11 bases outside the gene matches. CDR3 length: 15 amino acids. CDR3 sequence: CASSEDRTGMDEQYV. In nucleotides, the CDR3 is TGTGCCAGCAGCGAAGATCGGACAGGGATGGACGAGCAGTACGTC.

The CDR3: CASSLGTGAANYGYTF. CDR3 DNA sequence: TGTGCCAGCAGCTTAGGGACAGGTGCTGCTAACTATGGCTACACCTTC. The gene calls are TRBV7-9 and TRBJ1-2; 7 bases agree with TRBD1. CDR3 length equals 16 residues. Germline V gene lookup returns CDR1 SEHNR and CDR2 FQNEAQ (reference sequence). Germline trimming cut 1 base from V and 0 bases from J; bases unmatched to any gene: 5.

CDR3 bases: TGTGCCAGCAGTTCCCCGGCAGGGACCACTGAAGCTTTCTTT. Amino acids: CASSSPAGTTEAFF. The rearrangement joins TRBV6-5 to TRBJ1-1, with a weak D call TRBD1 (5 bases). This CDR3 spans 14 amino acids. Germline values: CDR1 MNHEY, CDR2 SVGAGI. The ends were cut back, 4 bases at V and 4 bases at J, with 13 bases in the middle.

The CDR3 DNA follows: TGTGCCAGTAGTATTATCCCGGGTTGGAACACTGAAGCTTTCTTT. It translates to CASSIIPGWNTEAFF. The chain carries TRBV19 and TRBJ1-1; D remains unclear. The germline V gene has CDR1 LNHDA and CDR2 SQIVND (reference sequence). The ends were cut back, 3 bases at V and 1 base at J, with 12 bases in the middle. CDR3 length: 15 amino acids.

This clone ranks as medium-sized (0.01 to 0.1%). The chain employs TRBV27 and TRBJ1-2; D ambiguous. The CDR3 spans 16 residues. With 0 bases removed from V and 1 base from J, the gap between germline ends came to 12 bases. Germline CDR1 MNHEY, CDR2 SMNVEV (reference sequence). For the CDR3, the DNA is TGTGCCAGCAGTTTATCGGGCCTTTTCCTTAACTATGGCTACACCTTC. This encodes CASSLSGLFLNYGYTF.

This clone was seen more than once but under ten times. The chain links TRBV27 to TRBJ2-5; D gene ambiguous. There are 13 residues in the CDR3. The germline V gene encodes CDR1 MNHEY and CDR2 SMNVEV (reference sequence). Trimming stripped 0 bases from V and 4 bases from J, with 6 bases between. The chain's CDR3 is CASSLSGTETQYF. The CDR3 nucleotides are TGTGCCAGCAGTTTATCTGGCACAGAGACCCAGTACTTC.

The chain employs TRBV7-8 and TRBJ1-5; possibly TRBD1 for D (6 bases). This CDR3 is 13 amino acids long. Germline CDR1 and CDR2: SGHVS and FQNEAQ. With 6 bases removed from V and 5 bases from J, the gap between germline ends came to 11 bases. As DNA, the CDR3 is TGTGCCAGCAGAGGACAGAGGGATCAGCCCCAGCATTTT. This gives the protein CASRGQRDQPQHF.

The chain recombines TRBV30 with TRBJ2-7, with 9 bases identical to TRBD2. The CDR3 runs to 14 residues. CDR1 GTSNPN and CDR2 SVGIG come from the germline V gene (reference sequence). With 0 bases clipped from V and 3 bases from J, the junction kept 3 bases outside the gene matches. CDR3 residues: CAWSVQREVYEQYV. The CDR3 nucleotides are TGTGCCTGGAGTGTCCAGCGGGAGGTCTACGAGCAGTACGTC.

The chain carries TRBV29-1 and TRBJ2-1; 10 bases are shared with TRBD2. The CDR3 covers 18 residues. Germline-derived CDR1 and CDR2 are SQVTM and ANQGSEA. With V trimmed by 1 base and J by 7 bases, 16 bases remained unmatched. CDR3 nucleotides: TGCAGCGTTGAAGGGGCTAGCGGGAGTATCCAGTGGAGAAATGAGCAGTTCTTC. Translated, it gives CSVEGASGSIQWRNEQFF.

The CDR3 here is CASTESYEQYV. Here the CDR3 DNA reads TGCGCCAGCACTGAGTCCTACGAGCAGTACGTC. The chain recombines TRBV10-2 with TRBJ2-7; no definite D call. Germline values: CDR1 WSHSY, CDR2 SAAADI. This CDR3 spans 11 amino acids.

This clone was recorded only once. The gene calls are TRBV5-1 and TRBJ2-3; D unclear. This CDR3 has 16 residues. Between the trimmed V and J ends, which lost 5 bases and 0 bases, there was a span of 16 bases. The germline CDR1 and CDR2 sequences are SGHRS and YFSETQ. Written as DNA, the CDR3 is TGCGCCAGCAGATTGCTCAGTTCCACCAGCACAGATACGCAGTATTTT. This codes for CASRLLSSTSTDTQYF. Drawing the rest from reference TRBV5-1 and TRBJ2-3, the complete variable domain is KAGVTQTPRYLIKTRGQQVTLSCSPISGHRSVSWYQQTPGQGLQFLFEYFSETQRNKGNFPGRFSGRQFSNSRSEMNVSTLELGDSALYLCASRLLSSTSTDTQYFGPGTRLTVL.

V is TRBV6-6 and J is TRBJ1-5; D is possibly TRBD1 (5 bases). Germline CDR1 reads MNHNY; CDR2 reads SVGAGI (reference sequence). Trimming pared 11 bases from V and 8 bases from J, leaving 13 bases between. The CDR3 extends over 11 amino acids. The CDR3 region is CAAGSGEPQHF. The CDR3 region has the DNA TGTGCCGCAGGGAGCGGGGAGCCCCAGCATTTT.

This sequence joins TRBV19 and TRBJ1-1; 9 nucleotides match TRBD1. J was trimmed by 4 bases and V by 4 bases; bases with no gene match: 13. The CDR3 has 17 amino acids. Germline V gene sequence: CDR1 LNHDA, CDR2 SQIVND (reference sequence). CDR3 bases: TGTGCCAGTAGTAAAAGCTTCCGGGACAGGGCGAGCACTGAAGCTTTCTTT. Protein sequence: CASSKSFRDRASTEAFF. The whole variable domain, remainder taken from reference TRBV19 and TRBJ1-1, is DGGITQSPKYLFRKEGQNVTLSCEQNLNHDAMYWYRQDPGQGLRLIYYSQIVNDFQKGDIAEGYSVSREKKESFPLTVTSAQKNPTAFYLCASSKSFRDRASTEAFFGQGTRLTVV.

This clone was counted once. The chain uses TRBV27 and TRBJ1-2, with TRBD1 identical over 11 bases. CDR1 and CDR2 (germline): MNHEY, SMNVEV (reference sequence). This CDR3 comprises 15 residues. The V and J ends lost 2 bases and 7 bases, in that order; junction bases with no gene match: 6. The CDR3 loop is CASSLMGQGVGGYTF. DNA for the CDR3: TGTGCCAGCAGTTTAATGGGACAGGGGGTAGGTGGCTACACCTTC.

The genes are TRBV9 and TRBJ2-7, with 8 bases aligning to TRBD2. The length of the CDR3 is 14 residues. V lost 1 base and J lost 0; bases outside the gene matches: 0. Germline V gene sequence: CDR1 SGDLS, CDR2 YYNGEE. In nucleotides, the CDR3 is TGTGCCAGCAGCGTACTAGCGGGCTCCTACGAGCAGTACTTC. Protein sequence: CASSVLAGSYEQYF.

This clone is classed as large. The CDR3 spells CASSQDPSGGETQYF. The CDR3 DNA follows: TGTGCCAGCAGCCAAGATCCTAGCGGGGGAGAGACCCAGTACTTC. This rearrangement joins TRBV14 to TRBJ2-5; 10 bases map to TRBD2. In germline, CDR1 is SGHDN, CDR2 FVKESK. V was clipped by 0 bases and J by 4 bases; unmatched bases: 2. This CDR3 contains 15 residues.

The chain is built from TRBV19 and TRBJ1-5; D may be TRBD1 (5 bases). Trimming shortened V by 4 bases and J by 5 bases, and 12 bases separated the two germline ends. Germline V gene sequence: CDR1 LNHDA, CDR2 SQIVND (reference sequence). The CDR3 is 14 amino acids. This CDR3 is CASSSPGIDQPQHF. CDR3 nucleotide sequence: TGTGCCAGTAGTAGCCCAGGGATCGATCAGCCCCAGCATTTT.

V and J are TRBV10-3 and TRBJ1-1; perhaps TRBD1 as D (5 bases). This CDR3 region has 12 residues. Germline values: CDR1 ENHRY, CDR2 SYGVKD. The V end was cut by 7 bases, the J end by 10 bases, with 16 bases between. CDR3 sequence (DNA): TGTGCCATCACCAACGCGGGGGGGGGAGCTTTCTTT. Amino acids: CAITNAGGGAFF.

This clone was counted a few times. The chain combines TRBV11-2 with TRBJ2-7; D may be TRBD1 (6 bases). The CDR3 contains 14 residues. Germline CDR1 and CDR2: SGHAT and FQNNGV. The V and J ends lost 5 bases and 5 bases respectively, with 16 bases between them. CDR3 coding DNA: TGTGCCAGCAGCCTACAGGGAATGAGGAACGAGCAGTACGTC. Translated, it gives CASSLQGMRNEQYV.